This entry lists 30 T cell receptor beta chains sequenced from one sample in a study of cytomegalovirus exposure and HLA in healthy donors. PCR primers comprised 60 Vbeta and 13 Jbeta primers. Method: immunoSEQ multiplex PCR; TCRdb's copy keeps in-frame clones and lacks some. Its clone listing holds 150,000 to 200,000 clones. Sequenced material: PBMCs. The receptors were sampled from a man aged 30-40 years in good health and CMV-seronegative.

V gene TRBV5-1 combines with J gene TRBJ2-1; 7 bases agree with TRBD1. Germline V gives CDR1 SGHRS, CDR2 YFSETQ. Trimming at V came to 2 bases and at J to 1 base, leaving 3 bases not matched to a gene. The CDR3 is 15 residues long. Here the CDR3 reads CASSFPGQSYNEQFF. CDR3 nucleotide sequence: TGCGCCAGCAGCTTCCCGGGACAGTCCTACAATGAGCAGTTCTTC.

Points on this clone: The germline gene is not matched at one end of the junction; a read error may be the cause. The V and J genes are TRBV11-2 and TRBJ2-7; 12 bases map to TRBD2. The CDR3 loop spans 13 amino acids. The V gene's germline CDR1 is SGHAT and CDR2 FQNNGV. Here the CDR3 DNA reads TGTGCCAGCAGCCCCGGGACTAGCGGGTTAGGTTTCTTC. It translates to CASSPGTSGLGFF.

The V and J genes are TRBV5-1 and TRBJ1-2; 9 nucleotides align to TRBD1. V gave up 5 bases and J gave up 3 bases; unmatched junction bases: 8. The CDR3 is 15 amino acids. Looked up from germline, CDR1 is SGHRS and CDR2 is YFSETQ. CDR3 in amino acids: CASREGQGTDYGYTF. DNA of the CDR3: TGCGCCAGCAGGGAGGGACAGGGCACCGACTATGGCTACACCTTC.

Remarks on this clone: Germline and junction disagree at one end, which may indicate a read error. The identical CDR3 is also encoded by other nucleotide sequences in the sample. The CDR3 nucleotides are TGCGCCAGCAGCGGACAGGGGAGTACTGAGGCTTTCTTT. Translating gives CASSGQGSTEAFF. This sequence joins TRBV10-1 and TRBJ1-1, with 9 bases that match TRBD1. From germline, CDR1 is WNHNN and CDR2 SYGVQD (reference sequence). There are 13 residues in the CDR3.

The rearrangement links TRBV6-1 to TRBJ1-3, with D unclear. The germline V gene has CDR1 MNHNS and CDR2 SASEGT. V was shortened by 2 bases and J by 0 bases, with 11 bases between the two germline ends. The CDR3 has 16 residues. CDR3: CASSERQISSGNTIYF. The CDR3 bases are TGTGCCAGCAGTGAACGCCAGATAAGCTCTGGAAACACCATATATTTT.

The rearrangement joins TRBV4-3 to TRBJ2-7; D may be TRBD2 (5 bases). The ends were cut back, 5 bases at V and 2 bases at J, with 16 bases in the middle. Germline loops: CDR1 LGHNA, CDR2 YSLEER. The CDR3 loop spans 15 amino acids. The CDR3 nucleotides read TGCGCCAGCAGCGACCGACCGGACTCGACCTACGAGCAGTACTTC. This codes for CASSDRPDSTYEQYF.

The CDR3, as DNA: TGTGCCAGCAGTGAACTGTTTCAGGGGAACACTGAAGCTTTCTTT. It is translated as CASSELFQGNTEAFF. The rearrangement uses TRBV6-1 and TRBJ1-1, with TRBD1 as a possible D gene (5 bases). V dropped 2 bases and J dropped 1 base, with 11 bases sitting between them. CDR3 length equals 15 residues. Germline CDR1 and CDR2: MNHNS and SASEGT.

The CDR3: CASSGGNRAQPQHF. The CDR3, as DNA: TGTGCCAGCAGTGGGGGAAACAGGGCTCAGCCCCAGCATTTT. This rearrangement joins TRBV2 to TRBJ1-5; the D gene is possibly TRBD1 (6 bases). CDR3 size: 14 residues. From germline, CDR1 is SNHLY and CDR2 FYNNEI. V lost 4 bases, J lost 6 bases, and 13 bases lay in between.

This chain uses TRBV10-1 with TRBJ2-7, with 12 nucleotides matching TRBD2. The ends lost 5 bases at V and 7 bases at J; junction bases unmatched: 9. The CDR3 extends over 15 amino acids. Germline loops: CDR1 WNHNN, CDR2 SYGVQD (reference sequence). This CDR3 is CASSPRLAGEAEQYF. Here the CDR3 DNA reads TGCGCCAGCAGTCCCAGACTAGCGGGAGAAGCGGAGCAGTACTTC.

The chain is built from TRBV30 and TRBJ1-6, with 9 bases lining up with TRBD1. The ends lost 3 bases at V and 8 bases at J; junction bases unmatched: 5. CDR3 length: 14 residues. Germline-derived CDR1 and CDR2 are GTSNPN and SVGIG (reference sequence). The CDR3 region has the DNA TGTGCCTGGAGGGGACAGGGATGGGATTCACCCCTCCACTTT. Translation gives CAWRGQGWDSPLHF.

V gene TRBV30 combines with J gene TRBJ1-4, with TRBD1 matching over 9 bases. CDR3 length: 14 amino acids. V was clipped by 7 bases and J by 10 bases; unmatched bases: 13. The germline V gene encodes CDR1 GTSNPN and CDR2 SVGIG (reference sequence). The CDR3: CASPGRDRVGKLFF. CDR3 nucleotides: TGTGCCTCGCCGGGTAGGGACAGGGTGGGAAAACTGTTTTTT.

J is TRBJ2-2 and V is TRBV4-2; TRBD1 aligns across 8 bases. This CDR3 comprises 15 residues. Germline trimming cut 3 bases from V and 7 bases from J; bases unmatched to any gene: 7. Looked up from germline, CDR1 is LGHNA and CDR2 is YNFKEQ. CDR3 DNA: TGTGCCAGCAGCCACGCCGACAGGGGCGGCGGGGAGCTGTTTTTT. Translation gives CASSHADRGGGELFF.

The J gene is TRBJ1-1, the V gene TRBV27; D gene uncertain. Trimming took 2 bases from V and 4 from J, leaving 14 bases between them. Germline CDR1 and CDR2: MNHEY and SMNVEV (reference sequence). The CDR3 consists of 15 residues. CDR3 amino acids: CASSLGSPGSTEAFF. In nucleotides, the CDR3 is TGTGCCAGCAGTTTAGGCTCCCCGGGGAGCACTGAAGCTTTCTTT.

The V gene is TRBV29-1, the J gene TRBJ2-7; 8 bases are shared with TRBD2. The germline V gene encodes CDR1 SQVTM and CDR2 ANQGSEA. V shed 0 bases, J shed 0 bases, and the junction held 7 bases outside the gene matches. This CDR3 is 16 amino acids long. CDR3 region: CSVEDRAGAFSYEQYF. The CDR3 DNA reads TGCAGCGTTGAAGATCGAGCGGGAGCCTTCTCCTACGAGCAGTACTTC.

The rearrangement joins TRBV10-3 to TRBJ2-1, with D perhaps matching TRBD1 (6 bases). This CDR3 comprises 13 residues. The germline CDR1 and CDR2 sequences are ENHRY and SYGVKD. The germline V and J ends were trimmed by 9 bases and 7 bases, with 16 bases remaining between them. CDR3 nucleotide sequence: TGTGCCATAGAAGGGACATACGGGAATGAGCAGTTCTTC. It encodes CAIEGTYGNEQFF.

V gene TRBV11-2 combines with J gene TRBJ1-2, with a tentative D call TRBD1 (5 bases). This CDR3 has 15 amino acids. The V end lost 1 base, the J end lost 0 bases, and 9 bases lay between the germline ends. The V gene's germline CDR1 is SGHAT and CDR2 FQNNGV. In DNA form, the CDR3 reads TGTGCCAGCAGCTTAGGCAGGGAAGCTAACTATGGCTACACCTTC. Protein: CASSLGREANYGYTF. The whole variable domain, remainder taken from reference TRBV11-2 and TRBJ1-2, is EAGVAQSPRYKIIEKRQSVAFWCNPISGHATLYWYQQILGQGPKLLIQFQNNGVVDDSQLPKDRFSAERLKGVDSTLKIQPAKLEDSAVYLCASSLGREANYGYTFGSGTRLTVV.

This rearrangement joins TRBV6-1 to TRBJ2-5; 8 bases map to TRBD1. CDR3 length: 15 residues. The V gene's germline CDR1 is MNHNS and CDR2 SASEGT. The J segment lost 4 bases and the V segment lost 7 bases, leaving 11 bases of the junction unmatched. The CDR3 sequence is CASIRGGRGPETQYF. The CDR3 bases are TGTGCCAGCATTAGAGGCGGCAGGGGGCCAGAGACCCAGTACTTC.

The gene calls are TRBV7-9 and TRBJ2-1; TRBD2 is a possible D gene (6 bases). The CDR3 totals 14 residues. The germline gives CDR1 SEHNR, CDR2 FQNEAQ (reference sequence). V gave up 3 bases and J gave up 4 bases, with 10 bases separating them. Here the CDR3 reads CASSLGLKYNEQFF. CDR3 in DNA: TGTGCCAGCAGCTTGGGACTTAAATACAATGAGCAGTTCTTC.

The chain combines TRBV7-3 with TRBJ2-5, with D uncertain. The end of the DNA fits TRBJ2-7 better, so the J call may be wrong. The CDR3 consists of 13 residues. Germline V CDR1 and CDR2: SGHTA, FQGTGA. The CDR3 reads CASSFTPSYEQYF. The CDR3 DNA follows: TGTGCCAGCAGCTTTACCCCCTCGTACGAGCAGTACTTC.

CDR3 in amino acids: CASSPSGLDTEAFF. The CDR3 DNA follows: TGTGCCAGCAGCCCCTCAGGGCTTGACACTGAAGCTTTCTTT. J is TRBJ1-1 and V is TRBV7-9; D is possibly TRBD1 (5 bases). Germline CDR1 reads SEHNR; CDR2 reads FQNEAQ (reference sequence). There are 14 residues in the CDR3. Trimming shortened V by 5 bases and J by 3 bases, and 13 bases separated the two germline ends.

The CDR3 protein is CAISELGGGYQETQYF. For the CDR3, the DNA is TGTGCCATCAGTGAGCTGGGGGGAGGGTACCAAGAGACCCAGTACTTC. The chain uses TRBV10-3 and TRBJ2-5; 7 bases are a match to TRBD2. Germline trimming cut 2 bases from V and 0 bases from J; bases unmatched to any gene: 6. The CDR3 is made up of 16 amino acids. Germline V gives CDR1 ENHRY, CDR2 SYGVKD.

In regard to this clone: It is unclear where the CDR3 begins or ends on the DNA, so no DNA is shown, and the CDR3 is as TCRdb lists it. The chain carries TRBV5-6 and TRBJ2-5; TRBD1, the table's D call, lacks a check against the DNA. Germline CDR1 is SGHDT and CDR2 is YYEEEE. The CDR3 totals 15 residues, both ends included. CDR3 sequence: CASSLVGTGIIGWYF.

This rearrangement joins TRBV30 to TRBJ2-7, with 11 bases that match TRBD2. Germline V gives CDR1 GTSNPN, CDR2 SVGIG (reference sequence). V lost 0 bases to trimming and J lost 5 bases; unmatched junction nucleotides: 3. The CDR3 consists of 14 residues. The CDR3 nucleotides are TGTGCCTGGAGTGTAATACTAGCGGGAGACGAGCAGTACTTC. This codes for CAWSVILAGDEQYF.

This chain uses TRBV27 with TRBJ2-1; D is undetermined. From germline, CDR1 is MNHEY and CDR2 SMNVEV (reference sequence). The CDR3 loop spans 12 amino acids. V was cut by 6 bases and J by 7 bases, with 10 bases left in between. The CDR3 nucleotides are TGTGCCAGCAGCTCCTCCGGGAATGAGCAGTTCTTC. Translation: CASSSSGNEQFF.

J is TRBJ2-1 and V is TRBV2; 7 bases are a match to TRBD1. With 5 bases clipped from V and 13 bases from J, the junction kept 11 bases outside the gene matches. This CDR3 contains 13 residues. CDR1 and CDR2 (germline): SNHLY, FYNNEI. The CDR3 region is CASSLQRQGEQFF. CDR3 in DNA: TGTGCCAGCAGTTTACAGCGCCAGGGGGAACAGTTCTTC.

This CDR3 is CASSLLRRGDTQYF. As DNA, the CDR3 is TGTGCCAGCAGCCTCCTCCGGAGGGGAGATACGCAGTATTTT. The chain employs TRBV11-3 and TRBJ2-3, with D maybe TRBD2 (6 bases). The CDR3 sequence is 14 residues long. Trimming stripped 5 bases from V and 5 bases from J, with 14 bases between. The germline V gene has CDR1 SGHNT and CDR2 YENEEA.

V is TRBV18 and J is TRBJ1-2; 10 bases fit TRBD1. The CDR3 is 14 residues long. V lost 4 bases and J lost 7; bases outside the gene matches: 6. CDR1 and CDR2 from the germline V gene are KGHSH and LQKENI. CDR3 bases: TGTGCCAGCTCACAGGGACAGGGGATGTTTGGCTACACCTTC. It specifies CASSQGQGMFGYTF.

This sequence joins TRBV7-9 and TRBJ1-1; no firm D call. V lost 2 bases and J 1 base, leaving 8 bases between the germline ends. The germline V gene has CDR1 SEHNR and CDR2 FQNEAQ (reference sequence). The CDR3 is made up of 14 amino acids. CDR3 residues: CASSLSLANTEAFF. CDR3 DNA sequence: TGTGCCAGCAGCTTATCATTGGCGAACACTGAAGCTTTCTTT.

The J gene is TRBJ2-6, the V gene TRBV5-4; D not resolved. The CDR3 spans 16 residues. Germline loops: CDR1 SGHNT, CDR2 YYREEE (reference sequence). The ends were cut back, 0 bases at V and 2 bases at J, with 9 bases in the middle. In DNA, the CDR3 is TGTGCCAGCAGCTTGGGGCAGTACCCTGGGGCCAACGTCCTGACTTTC. Its protein is CASSLGQYPGANVLTF.

The chain employs TRBV27 and TRBJ2-2; a weak D match, TRBD2 (5 bases). CDR3 length: 12 residues. V lost 3 bases, J lost 8 bases, and 7 bases lay in between. Germline V gene lookup returns CDR1 MNHEY and CDR2 SMNVEV (reference sequence). The CDR3: CASSFGVGELFF. DNA of the CDR3: TGTGCCAGCAGTTTCGGGGTGGGGGAGCTGTTTTTT.